The 32 T cell receptor beta chains listed next were all sequenced from one sample in a study of immune evolution from preneoplasia to lung adenocarcinoma. Sequencing used immunoSEQ multiplex PCR; TCRdb keeps in-frame clones, though not all of them. The table includes 6,000 or so clones, 65% to 85% detected once. The sample was FFPE minimally invasive lung adenocarcinoma tissue. These TCRs come from a person aged 65-85 years with lung adenocarcinoma.

The rearrangement joins TRBV5-3 to TRBJ2-7; TRBD1 agrees at 8 bases. TRBV5-3 is given ORF status, its function remaining uncertain. V lost 3 bases, J lost 3 bases, and 8 bases stayed unmatched. CDR3 size: 15 residues. The CDR3: CARSSRDRSSYEQYF. As DNA, the CDR3 is TGTGCCAGAAGCTCCCGGGACAGGTCGAGCTACGAGCAGTACTTC.

This clone has just a few counts. V gene TRBV6-5 combines with J gene TRBJ1-6, with no clear D. Between the trimmed V and J ends, which lost 2 bases and 10 bases, there was a span of 12 bases. Germline assignment: CDR1 MNHEY and CDR2 SVGAGI. CDR3 length: 14 residues. This CDR3 is CASSYQEQRSPLHF. CDR3 DNA sequence: TGTGCCAGCAGTTACCAAGAACAGAGGTCACCCCTCCACTTT.

This chain uses TRBV9 with TRBJ1-6; no clear D gene. Germline CDR1 and CDR2: SGDLS and YYNGEE. The CDR3 is 13 residues long. The V and J ends lost 8 bases and 7 bases respectively, with 13 bases between them. CDR3 protein: CASSAGENSPLHF. The CDR3 bases are TGTGCCAGTTCCGCTGGGGAGAATTCACCCCTCCACTTT.

V and J are TRBV9 and TRBJ2-7; unclear D gene. V was trimmed by 1 base and J by 1 base, leaving 9 bases between them. The germline V gene has CDR1 SGDLS and CDR2 YYNGEE. The CDR3 sequence is 14 residues long. In DNA, the CDR3 is TGTGCCAGCAGCGTAAGGGCAGGTTCCTACGAGCAGTACTTC. Protein: CASSVRAGSYEQYF. Full variable domain (remainder filled in from reference TRBV9 and TRBJ2-7): DSGVTQTPKHLITATGQRVTLRCSPRSGDLSVYWYQQSLDQGLQFLIQYYNGEERAKGNILERFSAQQFPDLHSELNLSSLELGDSALYFCASSVRAGSYEQYFGPGTRLTVT.

The chain joins TRBV14 to TRBJ1-1; 8 positions match TRBD1. The CDR3 sequence is 14 residues long. Germline CDR1 and CDR2: SGHDN and FVKESK. V lost 6 bases, J lost 6 bases, and 9 bases stayed unmatched. The CDR3 is CASRSQGAFSEAFF. As DNA, the CDR3 is TGTGCCAGCAGGAGCCAGGGGGCTTTCTCTGAAGCTTTCTTT.

V and J are TRBV7-9 and TRBJ1-5, with 7 bases matching TRBD1. The ends lost 1 base at V and 7 bases at J; junction bases unmatched: 4. The CDR3 has 14 residues. Germline CDR1 is SEHNR and CDR2 is FQNEAQ (reference sequence). The CDR3: CASSLEGARQPQHF. The CDR3 nucleotides are TGTGCCAGCAGCTTAGAGGGGGCACGGCAGCCCCAGCATTTT.

This sequence joins TRBV13 and TRBJ2-7; D assignment may be TRBD1 or TRBD2 (6 bases each). The V end was cut by 3 bases, the J end by 4 bases, with 19 bases between. The CDR3 runs to 16 residues. The germline gives CDR1 PRHDT, CDR2 FYEKMQ (reference sequence). CDR3 residues: CASSFRGAGKGYEQYF. The DNA for the CDR3 is TGTGCCAGCAGCTTTAGGGGGGCAGGGAAGGGATACGAGCAGTACTTC.

The rearrangement joins TRBV11-1 to TRBJ1-2; weak D call: TRBD1 (5 bases). Trimming stripped 1 base from V and 4 bases from J, with 7 bases between. The CDR3 spans 13 residues. CDR1 SGHAT and CDR2 FQDESV come from the germline V gene (reference sequence). The CDR3 DNA reads as TGTGCCAGCAGCTTAGGACAGCTCTATGGCTACACCTTC. Protein sequence: CASSLGQLYGYTF.

The chain uses TRBV7-9 and TRBJ1-1; tentative D call: TRBD1 (6 bases). V was cut by 3 bases and J by 6 bases, with 20 bases left in between. Germline V gene lookup returns CDR1 SEHNR and CDR2 FQNEAQ (reference sequence). The length of the CDR3 is 16 residues. The CDR3 DNA reads TGTGCCAGCAGCTTCTTCGACTTTAGCGGGGGCCCTGAAGCTTTCTTT. Translated, it gives CASSFFDFSGGPEAFF.

This clone counts as medium-sized. This sequence joins TRBV2 and TRBJ1-1; no firm D call. Between the trimmed V and J ends, which lost 6 bases and 0 bases, there was a span of 8 bases. Germline V gives CDR1 SNHLY, CDR2 FYNNEI. The CDR3 runs 13 residues. The DNA for the CDR3 is TGTGCCAGCAGCCAGACGGTGAACACTGAAGCTTTCTTT. Amino acids: CASSQTVNTEAFF.

V gene TRBV29-1 combines with J gene TRBJ2-7, with 8 bases matching TRBD1. The length of the CDR3 is 12 residues. The ends lost 6 bases at V and 4 bases at J; junction bases unmatched: 5. Germline assignment: CDR1 SQVTM and CDR2 ANQGSEA. For the CDR3, the DNA is TGCAGCGTCGTCGGACAGGGTTACGAGCAGTACTTC. It encodes CSVVGQGYEQYF.

This rearrangement joins TRBV5-4 to TRBJ2-7, with D hard to call. V was trimmed by 0 bases and J by 3 bases, leaving 10 bases between them. The CDR3 is made up of 14 amino acids. The germline CDR1 and CDR2 sequences are SGHNT and YYREEE (reference sequence). The CDR3 DNA reads TGTGCCAGCAGCTTGGGACGGATTAACTACGAGCAGTACTTC. Translating gives CASSLGRINYEQYF.

The chain recombines TRBV9 with TRBJ2-2; perhaps TRBD2 as D (6 bases). The CDR3 has 16 residues. The germline V gene encodes CDR1 SGDLS and CDR2 YYNGEE. V was clipped by 0 bases and J by 0 bases, with 9 bases between them. The DNA for the CDR3 is TGTGCCAGCAGCGTAGCGGGAGACCCGAACACCGGGGAGCTGTTTTTT. Its protein is CASSVAGDPNTGELFF.

V is TRBV6-1 and J is TRBJ1-5; D is possibly TRBD1 (6 bases). CDR3 length: 15 residues. Per the germline V gene, CDR1 is MNHNS and CDR2 is SASEGT. V lost 2 bases and J lost 5, with 13 bases in between. CDR3 loop: CASSEIGTPYQPQHF. The CDR3 DNA sequence: TGTGCCAGCAGTGAAATCGGGACACCCTATCAGCCCCAGCATTTT.

The chain combines TRBV13 with TRBJ2-7; 9 nucleotides align to TRBD2. Trimming took 8 bases from V and 6 from J; bases not matched to a gene: 11. CDR1 is PRHDT and CDR2 is FYEKMQ in the germline V gene (reference sequence). The CDR3 has 14 residues. The CDR3 DNA reads as TGTGCCAGCCGTCGGGTAGCGGGAGAAGGCGAGCAGTACTTC. Encoded protein: CASRRVAGEGEQYF.

This chain connects TRBV14 to TRBJ2-3; D is unclear. Per the germline V gene, CDR1 is SGHDN and CDR2 is FVKESK. Trimming cost V 1 base and J 1 base, with 9 bases left between them. This CDR3 is built from 15 residues. The CDR3, as DNA: TGTGCCAGCAGCCAAGGGGATTTTGGCACAGATACGCAGTATTTT. This encodes CASSQGDFGTDTQYF.

This chain connects TRBV5-4 to TRBJ2-2, with unresolved D. This CDR3 has 12 residues. Trimming pared 0 bases from V and 4 bases from J, leaving 1 base between. The germline CDR1 and CDR2 sequences are SGHNT and YYREEE (reference sequence). The DNA of the CDR3 is TGTGCCAGCAGCTTGGCCACCGGGGAGCTGTTTTTT. It is translated as CASSLATGELFF.

This clone has a handful of counts. The CDR3 loop reads CASSLGPLTYEQYF. CDR3 nucleotides: TGTGCCAGCAGCTTAGGGCCCCTCACCTACGAGCAGTACTTC. The V and J genes are TRBV7-9 and TRBJ2-7; the D is unclear. Looked up from germline, CDR1 is SEHNR and CDR2 is FQNEAQ (reference sequence). The CDR3 runs to 14 residues. With 1 base removed from V and 2 bases from J, the gap between germline ends came to 9 bases.

V and J are TRBV27 and TRBJ2-7, with 8 bases that match TRBD2. V lost 3 bases to trimming and J lost 5 bases; unmatched junction nucleotides: 21. CDR3 size: 19 residues. The V gene's germline CDR1 is MNHEY and CDR2 SMNVEV (reference sequence). CDR3 nucleotide sequence: TGTGCCAGCAGTTTCCGTCGGGGAGCGGGGGCCCTGAACCCCCACGAGCAGTACTTC. The encoded protein is CASSFRRGAGALNPHEQYF.

This clone appeared a single time. The CDR3 coding sequence is TGTGCCAGTAGCCCAGAAGGCCCCCTGTACCCAAGCCAGTTCTTC. Translated, it gives CASSPEGPLYPSQFF. The chain joins TRBV19 to TRBJ2-1; no clear D gene. Deletions cut 6 bases from V and 13 bases from J, with 25 bases between. CDR1 LNHDA and CDR2 SQIVND come from the germline V gene (reference sequence). The length of the CDR3 is 15 residues.

Remarks on this clone: The same CDR3 is also encoded by other DNA sequences in this sample. This rearrangement joins TRBV7-2 to TRBJ2-3, with D perhaps matching TRBD2 (7 bases). Trimming left V 6 bases short and J 5 bases short, with 15 bases between. Germline V gene sequence: CDR1 SGHTA, CDR2 FQGNSA. The CDR3 extends over 14 amino acids. The CDR3 nucleotides read TGTGCCAGCAGTCTAGGGGGGGCGAGAGATACGCAGTATTTT. Encoded protein: CASSLGGARDTQYF.

The rearrangement joins TRBV21-1 to TRBJ1-2; the table's D gene call, TRBD1, was not cross checked with the DNA. TRBV21-1 is a known pseudogene. The CDR3 contains 14 residues. The CDR3 loop is CASNAGTVIYGYTF. The CDR3 DNA sequence: TGTGCCAGCAACGCCGGGACAGTAATCTATGGCTACACCTTC.

This chain joins TRBV6-6 and TRBJ2-7; no reliable D call. The CDR3 runs 13 residues. Germline assignment: CDR1 MNHNY and CDR2 SVGAGI (reference sequence). The V end lost 5 bases, the J end lost 2 bases, and 10 bases lay between the germline ends. This chain's CDR3 is CASSTPPAYEQYF. In nucleotides, the CDR3 is TGTGCCAGCAGTACCCCCCCAGCCTACGAGCAGTACTTC.

The chain links TRBV5-1 to TRBJ2-5, with D possibly being TRBD2 (6 bases). V was clipped by 0 bases and J by 0 bases, with 6 bases between them. The germline CDR1 and CDR2 sequences are SGHRS and YFSETQ. This CDR3 is built from 14 residues. The CDR3 spells CASSLGGDQETQYF. CDR3 DNA sequence: TGCGCCAGCAGCTTGGGGGGGGACCAAGAGACCCAGTACTTC.

The chain couples TRBV28 to TRBJ2-5, with 8 bases matching TRBD1. J was trimmed by 5 bases and V by 6 bases; bases with no gene match: 14. CDR3 length: 16 amino acids. CDR1 and CDR2 from the germline V gene are MDHEN and SYDVKM. The CDR3 coding sequence is TGTGCCAGCAGCCTTAGTACACAGGGGGGACAGGAGACCCAGTACTTC. Translating it yields CASSLSTQGGQETQYF.

V usage is TRBV2 and J usage is TRBJ2-7; D is possibly TRBD1 (5 bases). The CDR3 runs to 13 residues. Germline V gene sequence: CDR1 SNHLY, CDR2 FYNNEI. Trimming pared 6 bases from V and 0 bases from J, leaving 9 bases between. CDR3 DNA sequence: TGTGCCAGCAGCGACAGCCACTCCTACGAGCAGTACTTC. Translated, it gives CASSDSHSYEQYF.

The chain has TRBV6-6 and TRBJ1-4, with D tentatively TRBD1 (6 bases). Germline CDR1 reads MNHNY; CDR2 reads SVGAGI (reference sequence). V lost 7 bases to trimming and J lost 5 bases, with 11 bases between them. This CDR3 region has 13 residues. CDR3 sequence (DNA): TGTGCCAGCACCACAGGGTGGAATGAAAAACTGTTTTTT. This gives the protein CASTTGWNEKLFF.

This clone occurred a few times. This sequence joins TRBV21-1 and TRBJ2-7; TRBD1 is taken as the D call from the table, unchecked against the DNA. TRBV21-1 is a pseudogene locus. The CDR3 consists of 16 residues. This chain's CDR3 is CASSKFWPSISYEQYF. The CDR3 region has the DNA TGTGCCAGCAGCAAATTCTGGCCCAGTATCTCCTACGAGCAGTACTTC.

This clone turned up a few times. The gene calls are TRBV19 and TRBJ1-3, with D unresolved. V was shortened by 2 bases and J by 0 bases, with 2 bases between the two germline ends. CDR3 size: 13 residues. Germline CDR1 and CDR2: LNHDA and SQIVND (reference sequence). CDR3: CASSIHSGNTIYF. The CDR3 DNA reads as TGTGCCAGTAGTATACACTCTGGAAACACCATATATTTT.

This CDR3 reads CASTPLDPRGELFF. The CDR3 bases are TGTGCCAGCACCCCACTTGACCCTCGAGGGGAGCTGTTTTTT. This rearrangement joins TRBV2 to TRBJ2-2; D not certain. The CDR3 sequence is 14 residues long. The V end was cut by 7 bases, the J end by 8 bases, with 17 bases between. In germline, CDR1 is SNHLY, CDR2 FYNNEI.

By share, this clone ranks as medium-sized. The rearrangement joins TRBV6-1 to TRBJ2-1, with D unclear. Germline CDR1 MNHNS, CDR2 SASEGT. CDR3 length: 13 amino acids. Trimming took off 7 bases at V and 8 bases at J, with 15 bases between the two ends. The CDR3 loop is CASMVSRFDEQFF. Written as DNA, the CDR3 is TGTGCCAGCATGGTTAGTAGGTTTGATGAGCAGTTCTTC.

This chain connects TRBV19 to TRBJ2-6; D perhaps matches TRBD2 (6 bases). CDR3 length: 17 amino acids. Trimming left V 6 bases short and J 2 bases short, with 17 bases between. Germline assignment: CDR1 LNHDA and CDR2 SQIVND (reference sequence). CDR3 DNA sequence: TGTGCCAGTAGCGGAGGGTTTCCTTTCGCTGGGGCCAACGTCCTGACTTTC. Its protein is CASSGGFPFAGANVLTF.